One sample yielded the 13 T cell receptor beta chains listed below, sequenced in a study of Graves' ophthalmopathy and Graves' hyperthyroidism. From RNA, the CDR3 regions of TCR beta chains were amplified and sequenced. Investigators did first-round RT-PCR with HTBI primers, then second-round multiplex PCR. In TCRdb, the multiplex PCR reads were re-called with MiXCR into one record per CDR3 protein. The sample holds 650,000 to 900,000 distinct CDR3 sequences, roughly 40% seen once. Sequenced: peripheral blood. The source is an adult man with Graves' ophthalmopathy.

The rearrangement uses TRBV4-3 and TRBJ1-1; D is unclear. Per the germline V gene, CDR1 is LGHNA and CDR2 is YSLEER. Trimming took off 4 bases at V and 0 bases at J, with 6 bases between the two ends. The CDR3 length is 13 residues. The CDR3 loop is CASSRYLNTEAFF. CDR3 coding DNA: TGCGCCAGCAGCCGATATCTGAACACTGAAGCTTTCTTT.

The sample holds a few counts of this clonotype. This sequence joins TRBV9 and TRBJ2-2; 10 bases align to TRBD2. With V trimmed by 0 bases and J by 3 bases, 2 bases remained unmatched. Germline V gene data show CDR1 as SGDLS and CDR2 as YYNGEE. The CDR3 has 16 amino acids. This CDR3 is CASSVVLAGDTGELFF. In nucleotides, the CDR3 is TGTGCCAGCAGCGTAGTGCTAGCGGGGGACACCGGGGAGCTGTTTTTT.

This CDR3 reads CASSLRTGATEAFF. For the CDR3, the DNA is TGTGCCAGCAGCTTAAGGACAGGGGCCACTGAAGCTTTCTTT. The chain has TRBV11-1 and TRBJ1-1; 9 bases agree with TRBD1. Germline V gene lookup returns CDR1 SGHAT and CDR2 FQDESV (reference sequence). V shed 2 bases, J shed 4 bases, and the junction held 2 bases outside the gene matches. The CDR3 contains 14 residues.

A few counts support this clonotype. This sequence joins TRBV7-9 and TRBJ1-1, with D possibly matching TRBD1 (5 bases). Trimming stripped 4 bases from V and 4 bases from J, with 19 bases between. Per germline, CDR1 SEHNR and CDR2 FQNEAQ (reference sequence). CDR3 length: 16 residues. The CDR3 loop is CASSYDGAGRATEAFF. The CDR3 bases are TGTGCCAGCAGCTACGACGGGGCAGGGCGGGCCACTGAAGCTTTCTTT. The full variable domain, completed using reference TRBV7-9 and TRBJ1-1, is DTGVSQNPRHKITKRGQNVTFRCDPISEHNRLYWYRQTLGQGPEFLTYFQNEAQLEKSRLLSDRFSAERPKGSFSTLEIQRTEQGDSAMYLCASSYDGAGRATEAFFGQGTRLTVV.

This clonotype was found a few times. The chain employs TRBV2 and TRBJ1-3; D is undetermined. V was shortened by 0 bases and J by 1 base, with 7 bases between the two germline ends. Germline assignment: CDR1 SNHLY and CDR2 FYNNEI. The CDR3 length is 15 residues. The CDR3 loop is CASSEALYSGNTIYF. The CDR3, as DNA: TGTGCCAGCAGTGAAGCCCTCTATTCTGGAAACACCATATATTTT.

CDR3 DNA sequence: TGTGCCAGTACCGAGACTAGCGGGAGAGCGAAGACCCAGTACTTC. Translating it yields CASTETSGRAKTQYF. The chain uses TRBV19 and TRBJ2-5; 12 bases are a match to TRBD2. Trimming cost V 7 bases and J 6 bases; bases outside gene matches: 9. There are 15 residues in the CDR3. Germline assignment: CDR1 LNHDA and CDR2 SQIVND (reference sequence).

J is TRBJ2-7 and V is TRBV12-3 or TRBV12-4; no clear D. The CDR3 sequence is 14 residues long. The V and J ends lost 4 bases and 0 bases respectively, with 10 bases between them. Here the CDR3 DNA reads TGTGCCAGCAGTTCCCGAGGTAACTCCTACGAGCAGTACGTC. It yields the protein CASSSRGNSYEQYV.

The CDR3, as DNA: TGTGCCACCAGCAGAGTCGCCAGGGCAGGGAGCTACACCTTC. Amino acid sequence: CATSRVARAGSYTF. The V call is TRBV15, the J call TRBJ1-2, with a weak D call TRBD1 (5 bases). V dropped 1 base and J dropped 9 bases, with 15 bases sitting between them. Germline CDR1 LNHNV, CDR2 YYDKDF (reference sequence). This CDR3 is 14 amino acids long.

The V and J genes are TRBV4-1 and TRBJ1-5; 7 nucleotides align to TRBD1. This CDR3 has 17 residues. Germline V gives CDR1 MGHRA, CDR2 YSYEKL. The V gene end was trimmed by 0 bases and the J gene end by 1 base; junction bases not matched to a gene: 6. The CDR3 DNA follows: TGCGCCAGCAGCCAAGAAAGACAGGGAGGAAGCAATCAGCCCCAGCATTTT. Its protein is CASSQERQGGSNQPQHF.

The genes are TRBV9 and TRBJ2-7; TRBD2 matches 7 bases. V dropped 4 bases and J dropped 4; count of bases not matched to a gene: 14. This CDR3 comprises 16 residues. Germline CDR1 SGDLS, CDR2 YYNGEE. The CDR3 here is CASSPFLAGVGYEQYF. The DNA of the CDR3 is TGTGCCAGCAGCCCCTTTCTGGCGGGAGTAGGGTACGAGCAGTACTTC.

This clonotype was observed at least ten times. The V gene is TRBV6-5, the J gene TRBJ1-2; 7 bases align to TRBD1. Germline V CDR1 and CDR2: MNHEY, SVGAGI. V dropped 0 bases and J dropped 5; count of bases not matched to a gene: 6. The CDR3 consists of 15 residues. This chain's CDR3 is CASSYSAGTVYGYTF. CDR3 coding DNA: TGTGCCAGCAGTTACTCGGCCGGGACAGTATATGGCTACACCTTC.

The chain couples TRBV20-1 to TRBJ2-7; TRBD1 matches 7 bases. Germline V gene data show CDR1 as DFQATT and CDR2 as SNEGSKA (reference sequence). The J segment lost 3 bases and the V segment lost 6 bases, leaving 14 bases of the junction unmatched. The CDR3 is 15 residues long. In DNA form, the CDR3 reads TGCAGTGCCACTCCGGGGCGGACAGGAGACTACGAGCAGTACTTC. This gives the protein CSATPGRTGDYEQYF.

The V gene is TRBV7-2, the J gene TRBJ2-7; 12 bases are a match to TRBD2. CDR1 SGHTA and CDR2 FQGNSA come from the germline V gene. CDR3 length equals 16 residues. V was pared by 5 bases and J by 0 bases, with 5 bases of the junction left unmatched. The CDR3 is CASSILAGGTSYEQYF. Here the CDR3 DNA reads TGTGCCAGCAGCATTCTAGCGGGGGGGACCTCCTACGAGCAGTACTTC.